What follows is one T cell receptor beta chain and its context. The antigen remains undetermined. This entry is derived from a study of cytomegalovirus exposure and HLA in healthy donors. Overall study results and limits: Most TCRs appeared rarely, but some public TCRs recurred in many donors. As a later analysis showed, several of the most significant clusters appeared to be linked to common viral pathogens. The productive fraction for most TCR beta V segments was about 87% or about 30% in an earlier analysis.

The CDR3 spans 14 residues. Looked up from germline, CDR1 is MDHEN and CDR2 is SYDVKM. V gave up 3 bases and J gave up 7 bases; unmatched junction bases: 3. It was with 60 Vbeta and 13 Jbeta primers that the PCR ran. TCRdb's table, derived via immunoSEQ multiplex PCR, lists solely in-frame clones and lacks some. Its table records 150,000 to 250,000 clones. This receptor was obtained from a boy aged 10-17 years in good health and CMV-seronegative. The sequencing sample was made of PBMCs. The genes are TRBV28 and TRBJ2-1; TRBD2 agrees at 10 bases. The CDR3 loop is CASSFSAGGNEQFF. The CDR3, as DNA: TGTGCCAGCAGTTTCTCAGCGGGGGGGAATGAGCAGTTCTTC.